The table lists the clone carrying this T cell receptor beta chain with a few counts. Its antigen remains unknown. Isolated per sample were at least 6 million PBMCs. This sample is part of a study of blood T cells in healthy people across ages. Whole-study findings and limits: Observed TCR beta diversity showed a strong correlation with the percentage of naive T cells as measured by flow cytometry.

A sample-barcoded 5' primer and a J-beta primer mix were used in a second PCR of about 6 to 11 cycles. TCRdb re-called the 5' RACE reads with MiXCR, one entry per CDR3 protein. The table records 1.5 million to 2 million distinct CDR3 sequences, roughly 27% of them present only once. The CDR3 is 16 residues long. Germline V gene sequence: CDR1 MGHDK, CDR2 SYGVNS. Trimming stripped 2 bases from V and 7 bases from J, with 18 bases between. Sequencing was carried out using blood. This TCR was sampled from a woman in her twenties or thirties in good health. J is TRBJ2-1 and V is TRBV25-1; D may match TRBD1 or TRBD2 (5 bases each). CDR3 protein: CASSESWGSYRNEQFF. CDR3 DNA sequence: TGTGCCAGCAGTGAAAGTTGGGGGAGTTATAGGAATGAGCAGTTCTTC. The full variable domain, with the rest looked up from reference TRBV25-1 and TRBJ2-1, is EADIYQTPRYLVIGTGKKITLECSQTMGHDKMYWYQQDPGMELHLIHYSYGVNSTEKGDLSSESTVSRIRTEHFPLTLESARPSHTSQYLCASSESWGSYRNEQFFGPGTRLTVL.